The clone carrying this T cell receptor (beta chain) was seen a handful of times. Its cognate antigen is unknown. This entry comes from a study of response to subunit inactivated influenza vaccine. Points from the study as a whole: Authors suggested each seasonal flu vaccination may recruit only limited numbers of new T cells.

This CDR3 comprises 14 residues. Trimming pared 5 bases from V and 7 bases from J, leaving 14 bases between. CDR1 and CDR2 from the germline V gene are SGHAT and FQNNGV. Each CDR3 protein is one row after TCRdb ran MiXCR on the RT-PCR reads. The repertoire consists of roughly 710,000 distinct CDR3 sequences, with around 15% occurring once and the leading ten covering 7.5% to 8%. The material sequenced was PBMCs from blood, taken around 14 days before vaccination. This clonotype originated in a man aged 50 to 60 who received an inactivated influenza vaccine. The J gene is TRBJ2-2, the V gene TRBV11-2, with no clear D. The CDR3 protein is CASSPKRVGGELFF. As DNA, the CDR3 is TGTGCCAGCAGCCCCAAGCGAGTAGGCGGGGAGCTGTTTTTT.